This is a list of T cell receptor beta chains from one sample in a study of control samples from healthy donors and cancer patients. The table came from immunoSEQ multiplex PCR; TCRdb's copy has only in-frame clones and leaves some out. Seen here are tens of thousands of clones, approximately 90% observed once, and the top ten hold 0.91%. The sequencing input was PBMCs. These receptor sequences come from a young man with colorectal cancer. Both conserved end residues are part of each CDR3. Each record gives: V gene, clone size, D gene, J gene, CDR3 DNA, CDR3 protein. A D gene is named only where the DNA matches it firmly. For some rows the clone size is stated as once, few or many, or as a class when expanded; others skip it.

TRBV30	-	-	TRBJ1-6	TGTGCCTGGAGCCCTTCCGGACGGGGAAATTCACCCCTCCACTTT	CAWSPSGRGNSPLHF
TRBV11-2	-	TRBD1	TRBJ2-7	TGTGCCAGCACTCCAGACAGGGGGTCGTCCCACGAGCAGTACTTC	CASTPDRGSSHEQYF
TRBV10-3	-	TRBD1	TRBJ2-1	TGTGCCATCAGTGAGTTTTCAGGGGACAGGGCTGACAATGAGCAGTTCTTC	CAISEFSGDRADNEQFF
TRBV9	-	TRBD2	TRBJ2-5	TGTGCCAGCAGCGACTTACTAGCGGGGGGGCTAGAGACCCAGTACTTC	CASSDLLAGGLETQYF
TRBV30	-	-	TRBJ2-2	TGTGCCTGGAGCCTCAGACAGGCAGGGGTCGGGCCCGGGGAGCTGTTTTTT	CAWSLRQAGVGPGELFF
TRBV2	-	-	TRBJ1-2	TGTGCCAGCACCTGGCGGGGGGCTAACTATGGCTACACCTTC	CASTWRGANYGYTF
TRBV27	-	TRBD1	TRBJ2-5	TGTGCCAGCAGCCGGACAGGGGTTGGAGAGACCCAGTACTTC	CASSRTGVGETQYF
TRBV4-1	-	-	TRBJ2-3	TGCGCCAGCAGCTTTACAGGAGAAGATACGCAGTATTTT	CASSFTGEDTQYF
TRBV7-9	-	-	TRBJ2-4	TGTGCCAGCAGCTTTGGGCGAGGAGGAGACCCCAAAAACATTCAGTACTTC	CASSFGRGGDPKNIQYF
TRBV5-1	-	TRBD1	TRBJ1-2	TGCGCCAGCAGGACGGGACAGGGAGACTATGGCTACACCTTC	CASRTGQGDYGYTF
TRBV5-1	-	TRBD1	TRBJ2-2	TGCGCCAGCAGCTTGGTTGGACAGGACACCGGGGAGCTGTTTTTT	CASSLVGQDTGELFF
TRBV5-4	-	TRBD1	TRBJ1-4	TGTGCCAGCAGCCAGACAGGGGGCCGGGGTGAAAAACTGTTTTTT	CASSQTGGRGEKLFF
TRBV7-2	-	-	TRBJ1-1	TGTGCCAGCAGTCGACCAATCGGGACACAAGTTGAAGCTTTCTTT	CASSRPIGTQVEAFF
TRBV6-7	once	-	TRBJ1-5	TGTGCCACCAGAGCCCCTGCGGCCGGTCAGCCCCAGCATTTT	CATRAPAAGQPQHF
TRBV6-2/TRBV6-3	-	-	TRBJ1-3	TGTGCCAGCAGCAGTCAAACCAGGGTCTCTGGAAACACCATATATTTT	CASSSQTRVSGNTIYF
TRBV4-2	-	-	TRBJ1-4	TGTGCCAGCAGCCAAGAGAGGGGGTTAAATGAAAAACTGTTTTTT	CASSQERGLNEKLFF
TRBV4-3	-	-	TRBJ1-3	TGCGCCAGCAGCCAAAGGTCTTACGGTAACACCATATATTTT	CASSQRSYGNTIYF
TRBV7-6	-	-	TRBJ2-7	TGTGCCAGCAGCTTTGTTCCGGGTCTGAACGAGCAGTACTTC	CASSFVPGLNEQYF
TRBV30	-	-	TRBJ2-5	TGTGCCTGGAGTGTAGCTTTACAAGAGACCCAGTACTTC	CAWSVALQETQYF
TRBV19	-	TRBD1	TRBJ1-4	TGTGCCAGTAGTTCTACAGGGGGCGCACGTGAAAAACTGTTTTTT	CASSSTGGAREKLFF
TRBV29-1	-	-	TRBJ2-2	TGCAGCGCTGCGATCAGCGGCACCGGGGAGCTGTTTTTT	CSAAISGTGELFF
TRBV5-1	-	TRBD2	TRBJ2-2	TGCGCCAGCAGCCACTGGACTAGCGGGGACACCGGGGAGCTGTTTTTT	CASSHWTSGDTGELFF
TRBV9	-	TRBD1	TRBJ1-2	TGTGCCAGCAGCACGGACAGGGACAACTATGGCTACACCTTC	CASSTDRDNYGYTF
TRBV10-2	-	-	TRBJ1-2	TGCGCCAGCAGTGACCCCAGGGGTCAGGGTGGCTACACCTTC	CASSDPRGQGGYTF
TRBV5-4	-	-	TRBJ2-3	TGTGCCAGCAGCCTGGGGCTGGAGAGCACAGATACGCAGTATTTT	CASSLGLESTDTQYF
TRBV7-2	-	TRBD2	TRBJ2-1	TGTGCCAGCAGCTTAAGTCTAGCGGGGGGCTACTATGAGCAGTTCTTC	CASSLSLAGGYYEQFF
TRBV6-2/TRBV6-3	-	-	TRBJ2-1	TGTGCCAGCAGCCCGAGGGGGGGCCACAATGAGCAGTTCTTC	CASSPRGGHNEQFF
TRBV13	-	TRBD2	TRBJ2-1	TGTGCCAGCAGCTTTAGGCCCTATAGCGGGGGGGCTGGCCATGAGCAGTTCTTC	CASSFRPYSGGAGHEQFF
TRBV10-1	-	-	TRBJ2-1	TGCGCCAGCAAATCGAGTAGTGGTACTGAGCAGTTCTTC	CASKSSSGTEQFF
TRBV15	-	-	TRBJ1-5	TGTGCCACCAGCAGAGATTTCAGCAATCAGCCCCAGCATTTT	CATSRDFSNQPQHF
TRBV10-1	-	TRBD2	TRBJ2-7	TGCGCCAGCAGTGGGACTAGCGAAGCCGACGAGCAGTACTTC	CASSGTSEADEQYF
TRBV6-2/TRBV6-3	-	TRBD1	TRBJ2-3	TGTGCCAGCAGTTACACGGGACAGGTCACAGATACGCAGTATTTT	CASSYTGQVTDTQYF
TRBV9	-	-	TRBJ1-3	TGTGCCAGCAGCGTAGCGAGGGAAGAGGCTGGAAACACCATATATTTT	CASSVAREEAGNTIYF
TRBV13	-	-	TRBJ1-3	TGTGCCAGCAGCTTAGAAGGCAGCTCTGGAAACACCATATATTTT	CASSLEGSSGNTIYF
TRBV7-2	-	-	TRBJ2-2	TGTGCCAGCAGGGGGATGGTCGGGAGGAACACCGGGGAGCTGTTTTTT	CASRGMVGRNTGELFF
TRBV7-8	-	-	TRBJ2-6	TGTGCCAGCAGCTTAGGCGGGGTAACGGCATCGGCTGGGGCCAACGTCCTGACTTTC	CASSLGGVTASAGANVLTF
TRBV12-3/TRBV12-4	-	-	TRBJ1-2	TGTGCCAGCAGTTTCCCTGGGTCGCAAGGCACCTTC	CASSFPGSQGTF
TRBV5-1	few	TRBD2	TRBJ2-3	TGCGCCAGCAGCCCGGGACTAGCGGCCCCGGATACGCAGTATTTT	CASSPGLAAPDTQYF
TRBV10-3	-	TRBD1	TRBJ1-5	TGTGCCATCAGTAGCGGGACAGGGGTTGGTAGCAATCAGCCCCAGCATTTT	CAISSGTGVGSNQPQHF
TRBV9	-	-	TRBJ1-3	TGTGCCAGCAGCGTAGTTGGCCGTCGAAACACCATATATTTT	CASSVVGRRNTIYF
TRBV19	few	-	TRBJ2-3	TGTGCCAGTAGTATTAGAGGGGGAGGGAACACAGATACGCAGTATTTT	CASSIRGGGNTDTQYF
TRBV7-2	-	-	TRBJ2-6	TGTGCCAGCACCCCCCGGGACTCTGGGGCCAACGTCCTGACTTTC	CASTPRDSGANVLTF
TRBV12-5	once	TRBD2	TRBJ2-7	TGTGCTAGTGGTTTGGTACCCAGCGGGGGGACCTTTTCCTACGAGCAGTACTTC	CASGLVPSGGTFSYEQYF
TRBV7-2	-	TRBD1	TRBJ1-2	TGTGCCAGCAGCTCCGCCGGGACAGGGACTTGGGGCTACACCTTC	CASSSAGTGTWGYTF
TRBV2	-	-	TRBJ1-2	TGTGCCAGCAGTCCAGAAAACTATGGCTACACCTTC	CASSPENYGYTF
TRBV5-4	-	TRBD2	TRBJ2-1	TGTGCCAGCTACTCGGGGGGAACCTACAATGAGCAGTTCTTC	CASYSGGTYNEQFF
TRBV7-2	-	TRBD1	TRBJ2-2	TGTGCCAGCAGTTCTTCAGGGGGCCTTAACACCGGGGAGCTGTTTTTT	CASSSSGGLNTGELFF
TRBV5-1	-	-	TRBJ2-3	TGCGCCAGCAGCTTGGCTATGGGGCGTGCTACAGATACGCAGTATTTT	CASSLAMGRATDTQYF
TRBV9	-	TRBD1	TRBJ1-6	TGTGCCAGCAGCCCAGAGGGACAGGGTTTTTCACCCCTCCACTTT	CASSPEGQGFSPLHF
TRBV7-9	-	-	TRBJ1-1	TGTGCCAGCAGCTACATACAGGGAAGTGGCACTGAAGCTTTCTTT	CASSYIQGSGTEAFF
TRBV19	-	-	TRBJ1-5	TGTGCCAGTAGTATTACGCTCCTTAGCAATCAGCCCCAGCATTTT	CASSITLLSNQPQHF